A single TCR beta chain is shown here with its context. The record originates from a study of cytomegalovirus exposure and HLA in healthy donors. Both 60 Vbeta primers and 13 Jbeta primers went into the PCR. The protocol was immunoSEQ multiplex PCR, while the TCRdb copy is restricted to in-frame clones and leaves out a portion. The top ten clones hold approximately 1.5% of a sample with over 150,000 clones, around 68% of them seen once. Looked up from germline, CDR1 is SGHTA and CDR2 is FQGTGA. This CDR3 comprises 13 residues. Trimming removed 4 bases from V and 1 base from J, with 6 bases in between.

The origin of this receptor is a man in his forties or fifties in good health and CMV-seronegative. The specimen was PBMCs. The chain recombines TRBV7-3 with TRBJ2-3, with D possibly TRBD2 on 6 matching bases. The CDR3 loop reads CASSSGGTDTQYF. The CDR3 DNA reads TGTGCCAGCAGCTCGGGAGGCACAGATACGCAGTATTTT. Supplemented by reference TRBV7-3 and TRBJ2-3, the full variable domain reads GAGVSQTPSNKVTEKGKYVELRCDPISGHTALYWYRQSLGQGPEFLIYFQGTGAADDSGLPNDRFFAVRPEGSVSTLKIQRTERGDSAVYLCASSSGGTDTQYFGPGTRLTVL.